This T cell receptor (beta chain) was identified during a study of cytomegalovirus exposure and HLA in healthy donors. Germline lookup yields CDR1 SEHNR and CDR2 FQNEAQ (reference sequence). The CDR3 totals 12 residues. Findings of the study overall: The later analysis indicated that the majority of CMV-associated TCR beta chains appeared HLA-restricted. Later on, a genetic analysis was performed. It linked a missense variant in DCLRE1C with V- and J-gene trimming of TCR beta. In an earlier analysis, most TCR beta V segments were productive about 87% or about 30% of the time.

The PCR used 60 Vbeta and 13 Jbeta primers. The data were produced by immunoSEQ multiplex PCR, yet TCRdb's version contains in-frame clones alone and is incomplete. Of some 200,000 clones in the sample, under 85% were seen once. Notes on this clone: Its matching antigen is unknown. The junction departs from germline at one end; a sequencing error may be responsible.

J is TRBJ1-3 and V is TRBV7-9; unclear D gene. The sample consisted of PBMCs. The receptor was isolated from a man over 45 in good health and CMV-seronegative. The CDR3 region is CASSVGEPFEDF. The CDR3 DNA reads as TGTGCCAGCAGCGTCGGAGAGCCCTTCGAGGATTTT. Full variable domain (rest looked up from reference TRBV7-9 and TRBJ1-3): DTGVSQNPRHKITKRGQNVTFRCDPISEHNRLYWYRQTLGQGPEFLTYFQNEAQLEKSRLLSDRFSAERPKGSFSTLEIQRTEQGDSAMYLCASSVGEPFEDFGEGSWLTVV.